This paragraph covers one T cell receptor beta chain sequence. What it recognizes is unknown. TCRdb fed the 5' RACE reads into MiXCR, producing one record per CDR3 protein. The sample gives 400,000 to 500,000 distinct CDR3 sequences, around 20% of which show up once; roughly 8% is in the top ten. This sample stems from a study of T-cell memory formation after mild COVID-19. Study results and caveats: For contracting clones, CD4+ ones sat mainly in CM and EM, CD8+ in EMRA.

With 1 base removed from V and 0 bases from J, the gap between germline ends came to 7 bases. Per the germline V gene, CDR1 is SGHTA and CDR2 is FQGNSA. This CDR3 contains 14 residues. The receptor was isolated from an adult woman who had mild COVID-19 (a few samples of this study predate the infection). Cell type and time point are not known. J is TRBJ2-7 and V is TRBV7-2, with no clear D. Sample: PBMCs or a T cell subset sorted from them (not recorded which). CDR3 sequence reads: CASSLGSYSYEQYF. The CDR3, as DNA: TGTGCCAGCAGCTTAGGCAGTTACTCCTACGAGCAGTACTTC.